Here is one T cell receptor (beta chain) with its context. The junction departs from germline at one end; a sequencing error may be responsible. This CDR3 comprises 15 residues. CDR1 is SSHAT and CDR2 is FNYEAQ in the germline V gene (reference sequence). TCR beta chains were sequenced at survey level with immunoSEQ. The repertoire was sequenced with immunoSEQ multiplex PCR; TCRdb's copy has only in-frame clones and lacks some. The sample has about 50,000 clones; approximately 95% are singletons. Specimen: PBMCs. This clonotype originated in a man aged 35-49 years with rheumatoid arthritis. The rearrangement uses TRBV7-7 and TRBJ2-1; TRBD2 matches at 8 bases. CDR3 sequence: CASSLTSGNLNEQFF. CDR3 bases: TGTGCTAGCAGCTTAACTAGCGGAAACCTCAATGAGCAGTTCTTC.